A single sample is the source of the 30 T cell receptor beta chains below, sequenced in a study of blood T cells in healthy people across ages. For the second PCR, which ran for about 6 to 11 cycles, a sample-barcoded 5' primer and a J-beta primer mix were used. Each CDR3 protein gets one entry after TCRdb re-called the 5' RACE reads with MiXCR. The table has 1 million to 1.2 million distinct CDR3 sequences, more than 30% seen once; the top ten hold around 12%. Input material: blood. These receptors were taken from a man aged 18 to 30 in good health.

This chain joins TRBV29-1 and TRBJ2-1; D is perhaps TRBD2 (6 bases). From germline, CDR1 is SQVTM and CDR2 ANQGSEA. Trimming took off 4 bases at V and 2 bases at J, with 12 bases between the two ends. CDR3 length: 14 residues. In DNA, the CDR3 is TGCAGCGTTGTGGTGGGGAGGCCCTACAATGAGCAGTTCTTC. Translated: CSVVVGRPYNEQFF.

This clonotype was counted once. The chain links TRBV20-1 to TRBJ2-2; a weak D match, TRBD2 (6 bases). The germline gives CDR1 DFQATT, CDR2 SNEGSKA (reference sequence). Trimming pared 6 bases from V and 5 bases from J, leaving 16 bases between. This CDR3 comprises 14 residues. CDR3 amino acids: CSAAPTRGTGELFF. Here the CDR3 DNA reads TGCAGTGCCGCCCCGACCCGGGGGACCGGGGAGCTGTTTTTT.

This clonotype was seen many times. V gene TRBV27 combines with J gene TRBJ2-5, with D perhaps TRBD2 (6 bases). CDR3 length equals 14 residues. Trimming removed 1 base at V and 1 base at J, with 7 bases between. The germline gives CDR1 MNHEY, CDR2 SMNVEV (reference sequence). The chain's CDR3 is CASSLLGGQETQYF. CDR3 DNA sequence: TGTGCCAGCAGTTTATTGGGAGGCCAAGAGACCCAGTACTTC.

This clonotype was seen more than once but under ten times. The chain employs TRBV20-1 and TRBJ2-1; tentatively, D is TRBD2 (6 bases). Germline loops: CDR1 DFQATT, CDR2 SNEGSKA (reference sequence). The CDR3 loop spans 13 amino acids. Trimming removed 4 bases from V and 3 bases from J, with 10 bases in between. CDR3: CSAMGTGYNEQFF. The CDR3 bases are TGCAGTGCTATGGGGACTGGCTACAATGAGCAGTTCTTC.

This clonotype turned up a few times. The J gene is TRBJ2-5, the V gene TRBV9; TRBD2 might be the D (6 bases). This CDR3 comprises 14 residues. Trimming stripped 4 bases from V and 5 bases from J, with 15 bases between. Germline values: CDR1 SGDLS, CDR2 YYNGEE. The CDR3 reads CASSNNLARETQYF. DNA of the CDR3: TGTGCCAGCAGCAATAATCTAGCGCGGGAGACCCAGTACTTC.

The CDR3 loop is CASSLATTGPGTEAFF. CDR3 nucleotides: TGTGCCAGCAGCTTAGCCACGACAGGGCCGGGGACTGAAGCTTTCTTT. This sequence joins TRBV7-2 and TRBJ1-1; TRBD1 matches at 7 bases. V trimming: 0 bases; J trimming: 5 bases; junction bases outside the gene matches: 9. CDR3 length: 16 residues. Germline V CDR1 and CDR2: SGHTA, FQGNSA.

This CDR3 is CASSQVTGTSYGYTF. CDR3 sequence (DNA): TGCGCCAGCAGCCAGGTTACCGGGACCTCCTATGGCTACACCTTC. This chain uses TRBV4-1 with TRBJ1-2; possibly TRBD1 for D (5 bases). CDR3 length: 15 residues. Between the trimmed V and J ends, which lost 3 bases and 4 bases, there was a span of 15 bases. Germline CDR1 is MGHRA and CDR2 is YSYEKL.

In this sample, this clonotype turned up a few times. The chain has TRBV20-1 and TRBJ1-2, with D maybe TRBD1 (6 bases). The CDR3 is made up of 16 amino acids. From germline, CDR1 is DFQATT and CDR2 SNEGSKA (reference sequence). V was trimmed by 0 bases and J by 3 bases, leaving 17 bases between them. In DNA, the CDR3 is TGCAGTGCTAGAGATAGACACGTGGGACACCACTATGGCTACACCTTC. Its translation: CSARDRHVGHHYGYTF.

This clonotype was seen a few times. The chain carries TRBV20-1 and TRBJ1-1; 10 bases fit TRBD1. In germline, CDR1 is DFQATT, CDR2 SNEGSKA (reference sequence). V lost 3 bases, J lost 5 bases, and 12 bases stayed unmatched. The length of the CDR3 is 16 residues. The CDR3 protein is CSASPRDRGGGTEAFF. The CDR3 DNA sequence: TGCAGTGCTAGCCCCCGGGACAGGGGAGGCGGGACTGAAGCTTTCTTT.

Ten or more counts support this clonotype. V gene TRBV6-2 or TRBV6-3 combines with J gene TRBJ2-1; the match to TRBD1 covers 9 bases. CDR1 is MNHEY, CDR2 SVGEGT, per germline. This CDR3 comprises 16 residues. V shed 8 bases and J 8 bases; nucleotides not matched to a gene: 16. For the CDR3, the DNA is TGTGCCAGCCTCTCTCGTCCGGGACAGGGTTTGGATGAGCAGTTCTTC. Translating gives CASLSRPGQGLDEQFF.

The sample holds a few counts of this clonotype. The CDR3 spells CASSSGTVETQYF. In DNA form, the CDR3 reads TGTGCCAGCAGCTCCGGGACAGTAGAGACCCAGTACTTC. J is TRBJ2-7 and V is TRBV7-2; TRBD1 agrees at 7 bases. The J call could be wrong; TRBJ2-5 is a better fit for the DNA end. The CDR3 consists of 13 residues. Germline V gives CDR1 SGHTA, CDR2 FQGNSA.

The CDR3, as DNA: TGTGCCAGCAGTCCGCCACTCGGGGGCATAGGGGGCTACACCTTC. Its protein product is CASSPPLGGIGGYTF. The rearrangement uses TRBV12-3 or TRBV12-4 and TRBJ1-2, with D tentatively TRBD1 (6 bases). The CDR3 is 15 residues long. Trimming removed 5 bases from V and 8 bases from J, with 21 bases in between.

This clonotype was found many times. This chain joins TRBV28 and TRBJ2-1; D call uncertain. This CDR3 has 12 amino acids. Germline CDR1 and CDR2: MDHEN and SYDVKM. V lost 5 bases and J lost 7, with 9 bases in between. The CDR3 nucleotides are TGTGCCAGCAGTAAGAGGCCGAATGAGCAGTTCTTC. It codes for CASSKRPNEQFF.

There are a few counts of this clonotype. The chain employs TRBV9 and TRBJ1-3; D call uncertain. CDR1 is SGDLS and CDR2 is YYNGEE in the germline V gene. The CDR3 covers 14 residues. Deletions cut 5 bases from V and 3 bases from J, with 12 bases between. The CDR3 is CASSLGSGGNTIYF. The CDR3 coding sequence is TGTGCCAGCAGTCTTGGAAGCGGTGGAAACACCATATATTTT.

The V call is TRBV5-5, the J call TRBJ2-5; 9 bases map to TRBD1. The V and J ends lost 3 bases and 11 bases, in that order; junction bases with no gene match: 14. The CDR3 is made up of 15 amino acids. The V gene's germline CDR1 is SGHKS and CDR2 YYEKEE (reference sequence). The CDR3, as DNA: TGTGCCAGCAGCTCGTCCGGGACAGGGTTACATGAGCAGTACTTC. Its translation is CASSSSGTGLHEQYF.

This clonotype was recorded a few times. V and J are TRBV6-6 and TRBJ1-5; D is unclear. V lost 5 bases to trimming and J lost 4 bases, with 6 bases between them. The CDR3 is 12 amino acids. CDR1 is MNHNY, CDR2 SVGAGI, per germline (reference sequence). The CDR3 DNA is TGTGCCAGCAGTGCTATTAATCAGCCCCAGCATTTT. It encodes CASSAINQPQHF.

The CDR3 region has the DNA TGTGCCAGCAGCCACGAGGGTGGGGGTACTGAAGCTTTCTTT. Encoded protein: CASSHEGGGTEAFF. This chain links TRBV4-2 with TRBJ1-1, with a tentative D call TRBD1 (5 bases). The germline gives CDR1 LGHNA, CDR2 YNFKEQ. Trimming removed 3 bases at V and 5 bases at J, with 13 bases between. The CDR3 runs 14 residues.

CDR3 region: CASSRPIATGELFF. In nucleotides, the CDR3 is TGTGCCAGCAGCCGGCCGATTGCGACCGGGGAGCTGTTTTTT. The chain is built from TRBV3-1 and TRBJ2-2; D not certain. V lost 4 bases and J lost 5, with 11 bases in between. The germline V gene has CDR1 LGHDT and CDR2 YNNKEL (reference sequence). CDR3 size: 14 residues.

This clonotype was counted between two and nine times. The chain recombines TRBV7-2 with TRBJ2-3, with 10 nucleotides matching TRBD2. Germline CDR1 is SGHTA and CDR2 is FQGNSA. The CDR3 totals 15 residues. After removal of 5 bases from V and 1 base from J, the junction contained 3 bases not matched to a gene. In DNA form, the CDR3 reads TGTGCCAGCAGCAAGACTAGCGGGCGCACAGATACGCAGTATTTT. Protein sequence: CASSKTSGRTDTQYF.

At least ten counts were recorded for this clonotype. V and J are TRBV9 and TRBJ2-3; no definite D call. Trimming removed 0 bases at V and 2 bases at J, with 10 bases between. The CDR3 loop spans 15 amino acids. Germline CDR1 reads SGDLS; CDR2 reads YYNGEE. CDR3 in DNA: TGTGCCAGCAGCGTAGGTCCCACAGACACAGATACGCAGTATTTT. Its translation: CASSVGPTDTDTQYF.

The chain links TRBV20-1 to TRBJ1-1, with D perhaps TRBD1 (6 bases). Deletions cut 6 bases from V and 6 bases from J, with 17 bases between. The CDR3 totals 13 residues. The V gene's germline CDR1 is DFQATT and CDR2 SNEGSKA (reference sequence). This CDR3 reads CSAKNGGRAEAFF. DNA of the CDR3: TGCAGTGCCAAGAACGGGGGGCGCGCTGAAGCTTTCTTT.

The gene calls are TRBV7-2 and TRBJ1-4; 11 positions agree with TRBD1. V lost 8 bases, J lost 8 bases, and 4 bases stayed unmatched. Germline values: CDR1 SGHTA, CDR2 FQGNSA. This CDR3 region has 13 residues. CDR3 coding DNA: TGTGCCAGCGCTAGGGACAGGGGGGAAAAACTGTTTTTT. Its translation: CASARDRGEKLFF.

The chain uses TRBV7-2 and TRBJ2-7; possibly TRBD1 or TRBD2 for D (5 bases each). Looked up from germline, CDR1 is SGHTA and CDR2 is FQGNSA. V was pared by 2 bases and J by 7 bases, with 18 bases between. The CDR3 runs 15 residues. The CDR3 nucleotides read TGTGCCAGCAGCTTATTTGGCCATGGGGGTAATGAGCAGTACTTC. It yields the protein CASSLFGHGGNEQYF. Complete variable domain (other parts from reference TRBV7-2 and TRBJ2-7): GAGVSQSPSNKVTEKGKDVELRCDPISGHTALYWYRQSLGQGLEFLIYFQGNSAPDKSGLPSDRFSAERTGGSVSTLTIQRTQQEDSAVYLCASSLFGHGGNEQYFGPGTRLTVT.

In this sample, this clonotype turned up once. The rearrangement uses TRBV12-3 or TRBV12-4 and TRBJ1-5, with no clear D. The CDR3 is 14 residues long. The V end was cut by 3 bases, the J end by 5 bases, with 11 bases between. The CDR3 here is CASSFGRSDQPQHF. The DNA for the CDR3 is TGTGCCAGCAGTTTCGGGAGGTCCGATCAGCCCCAGCATTTT.

This clonotype has more than one count but fewer than ten. The genes are TRBV6-6 and TRBJ1-6; the match to TRBD1 covers 7 bases. Germline CDR1 and CDR2: MNHNY and SVGAGI (reference sequence). The CDR3 consists of 16 residues. Trimming took 0 bases from V and 9 from J; bases not matched to a gene: 8. Written as DNA, the CDR3 is TGTGCCAGCAGTTACTCGTCGGACAGGTTATTTTCACCCCTCCACTTT. It yields the protein CASSYSSDRLFSPLHF.

The rearrangement uses TRBV29-1 and TRBJ1-1; D not resolved. Between the trimmed V and J ends, which lost 3 bases and 4 bases, there was a span of 9 bases. The CDR3 spans 12 residues. CDR1 and CDR2 (germline): SQVTM, ANQGSEA. The CDR3 region has the DNA TGCAGCGTTGACGACCTTTTCACTGAAGCTTTCTTT. This codes for CSVDDLFTEAFF.

This chain links TRBV5-1 with TRBJ1-6; D unclear. The V and J ends lost 0 bases and 3 bases respectively, with 7 bases between them. Germline V lookup: CDR1 SGHRS, CDR2 YFSETQ. The CDR3 runs 15 residues. CDR3 protein: CASSLGSLYNSPLHF. DNA for the CDR3: TGCGCCAGCAGCTTGGGGAGCCTCTATAATTCACCCCTCCACTTT.

The chain uses TRBV20-1 and TRBJ2-2; D remains unclear. Germline CDR1 is DFQATT and CDR2 is SNEGSKA (reference sequence). This CDR3 has 14 amino acids. Trimming took off 2 bases at V and 0 bases at J, with 7 bases between the two ends. The CDR3 nucleotides read TGCAGTGCTAGACCCAACTCGAACACCGGGGAGCTGTTTTTT. It translates to CSARPNSNTGELFF.

This clonotype was counted only a few times. V gene TRBV29-1 combines with J gene TRBJ1-2; a possible D gene is TRBD1 (5 bases). The V gene's germline CDR1 is SQVTM and CDR2 ANQGSEA. Trimming shortened V by 7 bases and J by 2 bases, and 8 bases separated the two germline ends. The CDR3 loop spans 11 amino acids. The DNA for the CDR3 is TGCAGCGCGGGGGTGAACTATGGCTACACCTTC. It yields the protein CSAGVNYGYTF.

This clonotype was counted many times. The chain uses TRBV5-1 and TRBJ2-5, with D uncertain. Trimming removed 4 bases from V and 5 bases from J, with 6 bases in between. Germline CDR1 reads SGHRS; CDR2 reads YFSETQ. This CDR3 comprises 11 residues. The CDR3 sequence: CASSADETQYF. CDR3 DNA sequence: TGCGCCAGCAGCGCGGATGAGACCCAGTACTTC.